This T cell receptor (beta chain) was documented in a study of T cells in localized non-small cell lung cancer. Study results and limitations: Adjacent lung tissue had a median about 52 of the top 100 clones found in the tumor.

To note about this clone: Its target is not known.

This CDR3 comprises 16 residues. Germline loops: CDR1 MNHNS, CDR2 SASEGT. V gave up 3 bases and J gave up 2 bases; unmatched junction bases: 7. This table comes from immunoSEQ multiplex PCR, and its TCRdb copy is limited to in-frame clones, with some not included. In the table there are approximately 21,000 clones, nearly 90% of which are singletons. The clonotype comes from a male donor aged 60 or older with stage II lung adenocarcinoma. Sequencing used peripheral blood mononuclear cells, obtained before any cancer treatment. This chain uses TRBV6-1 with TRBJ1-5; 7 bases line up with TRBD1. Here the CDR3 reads CASSDATGAGNQPQHF. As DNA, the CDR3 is TGTGCCAGCAGTGACGCCACAGGGGCTGGCAATCAGCCCCAGCATTTT.